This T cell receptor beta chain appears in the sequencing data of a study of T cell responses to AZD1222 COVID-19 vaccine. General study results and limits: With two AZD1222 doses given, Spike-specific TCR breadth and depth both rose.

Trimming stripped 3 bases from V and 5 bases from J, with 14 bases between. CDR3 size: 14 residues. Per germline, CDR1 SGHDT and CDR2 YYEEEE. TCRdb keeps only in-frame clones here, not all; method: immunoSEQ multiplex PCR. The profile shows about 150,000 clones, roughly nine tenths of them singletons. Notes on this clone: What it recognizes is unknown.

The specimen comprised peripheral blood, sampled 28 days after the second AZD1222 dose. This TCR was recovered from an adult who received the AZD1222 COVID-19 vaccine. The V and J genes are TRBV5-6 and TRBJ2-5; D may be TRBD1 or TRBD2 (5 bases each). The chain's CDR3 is CASSSAGTAETQYF. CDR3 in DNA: TGTGCCAGCAGCTCCGCCGGGACGGCTGAGACCCAGTACTTC. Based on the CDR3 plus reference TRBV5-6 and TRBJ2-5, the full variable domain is DAGVTQSPTHLIKTRGQQVTLRCSPKSGHDTVSWYQQALGQGPQFIFQYYEEEERQRGNFPDRFSGHQFPNYSSELNVNALLLGDSALYLCASSSAGTAETQYFGPGTRLLVL.